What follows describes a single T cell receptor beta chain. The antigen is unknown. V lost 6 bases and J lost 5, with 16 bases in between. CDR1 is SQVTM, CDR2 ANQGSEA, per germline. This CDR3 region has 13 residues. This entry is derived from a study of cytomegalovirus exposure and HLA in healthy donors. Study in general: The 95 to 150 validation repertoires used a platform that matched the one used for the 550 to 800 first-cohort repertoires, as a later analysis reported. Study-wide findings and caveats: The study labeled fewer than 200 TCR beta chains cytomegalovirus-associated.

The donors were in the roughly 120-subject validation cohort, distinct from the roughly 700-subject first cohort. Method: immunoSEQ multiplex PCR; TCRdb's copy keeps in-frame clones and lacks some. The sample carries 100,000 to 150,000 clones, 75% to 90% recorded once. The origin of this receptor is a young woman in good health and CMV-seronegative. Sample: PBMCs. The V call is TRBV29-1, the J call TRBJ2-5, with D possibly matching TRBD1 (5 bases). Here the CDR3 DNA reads TGCAGCGTCCGGACAAATTCCGGGGAGACCCAGTACTTC. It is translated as CSVRTNSGETQYF. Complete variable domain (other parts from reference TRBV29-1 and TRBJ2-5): SAVISQKPSRDICQRGTSLTIQCQVDSQVTMMFWYRQQPGQSLTLIATANQGSEATYESGFVIDKFPISRPNLTFSTLTVSNMSPEDSSIYLCSVRTNSGETQYFGPGTRLLVL.